The rows below give T cell receptor beta chains drawn from one sample of a study of cytomegalovirus exposure and HLA in healthy donors. The protocol was immunoSEQ multiplex PCR, while the TCRdb copy is restricted to in-frame clones and leaves out a portion. The data contain about 180,000 clones, 75% to 90% of them singletons. The specimen was PBMCs. The origin of the receptors is a girl under 18 in good health and CMV-seropositive. CDR3s leave out the opening cysteine and the closing phenylalanine or tryptophan.

V	J	CDR3
TRBV15	TRBJ2-1	ATNPTGGYNEQF
TRBV30	TRBJ1-1	AWGPVNTEAF
TRBV15	TRBJ1-4	ATSTDRDGREKLF
TRBV7-6	TRBJ2-5	ASSLIRRGETQY
TRBV30	TRBJ2-5	AWSGGGETQY
TRBV7-9	TRBJ2-1	ASSLEGDEQF
TRBV13	TRBJ2-1	ASSFFLGRLAGVSSYNEQF
TRBV5-4	TRBJ1-6	ASSPTTNNSPLH
TRBV9	TRBJ2-1	ASSSRTATHNEQF
TRBV4-1	TRBJ2-7	ASSPRDYSYEQY
TRBV21-1	TRBJ2-5	ASSKEKDRVRVRETQY
TRBV10-1	TRBJ2-7	ASSESTSGTEQY
TRBV4-2	TRBJ2-7	ASSQEGAGQGAKQY
TRBV19	TRBJ2-2	ASSMDTGTGELF
TRBV30	TRBJ2-5	AWSKDTAGTQY
TRBV12-5	TRBJ2-1	ASGLYSGSSYNEQF
TRBV5-4	TRBJ1-4	ASSWARGTNEKLF
TRBV6-1	TRBJ1-1	ASSEASGVRTEAF
TRBV7-2	TRBJ2-7	ASSRKSGTDIDEQY
TRBV9	TRBJ1-1	ASSVRPGDTEAF
TRBV5-8	TRBJ2-1	ASSFWRNEQF
TRBV15	TRBJ2-1	ATSRGGTGLANEQF
TRBV6-5	TRBJ2-5	ASSYSGTRGGETQY
TRBV28	TRBJ1-5	ASSTRQLRTQPQH
TRBV2	TRBJ2-1	ASSDESDEQF
TRBV29-1	TRBJ1-1	SVEEREYTEAF
TRBV30	TRBJ2-3	AWSAGTGGTDTQY
TRBV25-1	TRBJ1-2	ASSEYMRESGYT
TRBV7-9	TRBJ1-2	ASSSPGGGYYGYT
TRBV6-4	TRBJ1-2	ASSDQGIYGYT
TRBV5-1	TRBJ2-2	ASSSDRVVGELF
TRBV2	TRBJ2-1	ASRTTGTRAYEQF
TRBV5-1	TRBJ2-7	ASSLGAGGSYEQY